This passage covers 27 T cell receptor beta chains from one sample sequenced in a study of blood T cell repertoires in COVID-19. Data came from immunoSEQ multiplex PCR; TCRdb stores just in-frame clones and leaves some out. The sample holds about 400,000 clones, around 90% seen once. The material sequenced was PBMCs or T cells enriched from blood (not recorded which). The receptor source for this set is a woman in her forties with acute COVID-19.

This clone was detected only once. CDR3: CASKSGGADEQFF. DNA for the CDR3: TGTGCCAGCAAAAGCGGGGGGGCTGATGAGCAGTTCTTC. The chain joins TRBV6-5 to TRBJ2-1; TRBD2 agrees at 10 bases. The CDR3 is 13 residues long. V lost 7 bases and J lost 8; bases outside the gene matches: 5. In germline, CDR1 is MNHEY, CDR2 SVGAGI.

The chain uses TRBV19 and TRBJ1-2, with D tentatively TRBD1 (6 bases). The CDR3 covers 13 residues. The V gene lost 5 bases and the J gene lost 5 bases, with 12 bases spanning the gap. Germline V gene lookup returns CDR1 LNHDA and CDR2 SQIVND (reference sequence). CDR3 in amino acids: CASSSGAVYGYTF. The CDR3 DNA reads as TGTGCCAGTAGTTCAGGGGCAGTATATGGCTACACCTTC.

This sequence joins TRBV16 and TRBJ2-7, with D possibly matching TRBD1 (6 bases). Between the trimmed V and J ends, which lost 0 bases and 3 bases, there was a span of 9 bases. The CDR3 length is 14 residues. The germline gives CDR1 KGHSY, CDR2 FQNENV. The CDR3 DNA follows: TGTGCCAGCAGCCAATCGACAGGCTACTACGAGCAGTACTTC. Amino acids: CASSQSTGYYEQYF. Supplemented by reference TRBV16 and TRBJ2-7, the full variable domain reads GEEVAQTPKHLVRGEGQKAKLYCAPIKGHSYVFWYQQVLKNEFKFLISFQNENVFDETGMPKERFSAKCLPNSPCSLEIQATKLEDSAVYFCASSQSTGYYEQYFGPGTRLTVT.

The chain joins TRBV30 to TRBJ1-2; 10 bases align to TRBD1. The CDR3 has 14 residues. Germline CDR1 reads GTSNPN; CDR2 reads SVGIG (reference sequence). The junction had 4 bases not matched to a gene; V was cut back by 2 bases and J by 4 bases. In DNA, the CDR3 is TGTGCCTGGAGTCCGACAGGGGGCAGCTATGGCTACACCTTC. Amino acid sequence: CAWSPTGGSYGYTF.

The chain couples TRBV29-1 to TRBJ1-1; D is uncertain. Germline V CDR1 and CDR2: SQVTM, ANQGSEA. V shed 1 base and J shed 0 bases, with 6 bases lying between them. CDR3 length: 13 amino acids. The CDR3 DNA is TGCAGCGTTGAAGGGCCTCTGAACACTGAAGCTTTCTTT. It translates to CSVEGPLNTEAFF. The whole variable domain, remainder taken from reference TRBV29-1 and TRBJ1-1, is SAVISQKPSRDICQRGTSLTIQCQVDSQVTMMFWYRQQPGQSLTLIATANQGSEATYESGFVIDKFPISRPNLTFSTLTVSNMSPEDSSIYLCSVEGPLNTEAFFGQGTRLTVV.

The rearrangement joins TRBV23-1 to TRBJ2-5, with D possibly being TRBD2 (5 bases). TRBV23-1 is recorded as an ORF, its role being uncertain. V was pared by 11 bases and J by 1 base, with 14 bases between. The CDR3 sequence is 13 residues long. The CDR3 spells CAGRLGVQETQYF. The CDR3 DNA sequence: TGCGCCGGCCGGCTCGGGGTCCAAGAGACCCAGTACTTC.

The chain links TRBV2 to TRBJ1-4, with D perhaps TRBD1 (6 bases). V shed 7 bases and J shed 7 bases, with 13 bases lying between them. Germline-derived CDR1 and CDR2 are SNHLY and FYNNEI. The CDR3 loop spans 13 amino acids. DNA of the CDR3: TGTGCCAGCATGGGGGGGCGTGGTGAAAAACTGTTTTTT. Translation: CASMGGRGEKLFF.

The count of this clone is one. The V gene is TRBV2, the J gene TRBJ1-2; 8 bases are a match to TRBD1. The germline gives CDR1 SNHLY, CDR2 FYNNEI. The CDR3 spans 16 residues. Unmatched junction bases numbered 12, after V lost 4 bases and J lost 5 bases. CDR3 nucleotides: TGTGCCAGCAGTGCTCCCGACAGGGGAGGGCTGTATGGCTACACCTTC. This gives the protein CASSAPDRGGLYGYTF.

The chain links TRBV7-6 to TRBJ2-7; D not certain. The V end was cut by 1 base, the J end by 5 bases, with 6 bases between. CDR3 length: 12 residues. The germline V gene has CDR1 SGHVS and CDR2 FNYEAQ. The CDR3 protein is CASSLVDDEQYF. CDR3 coding DNA: TGTGCCAGCAGCTTAGTAGATGACGAGCAGTACTTC.

V gene TRBV11-3 combines with J gene TRBJ2-1, with TRBD2 as a possible D gene (6 bases). The CDR3 consists of 16 residues. The germline V gene has CDR1 SGHNT and CDR2 YENEEA. The germline V and J ends were trimmed by 5 bases and 5 bases, with 19 bases remaining between them. CDR3 in amino acids: CASSVAGAGSDNEQFF. CDR3 nucleotides: TGTGCCAGCAGCGTTGCTGGGGCCGGGAGTGACAATGAGCAGTTCTTC.

This chain connects TRBV6-4 to TRBJ2-2; D unresolved. V lost 6 bases, J lost 2 bases, and 16 bases lay in between. The CDR3 has 16 residues. Germline V gene sequence: CDR1 MRHNA, CDR2 SNTAGT. CDR3 in amino acids: CASSLSWAANTGELFF. As DNA, the CDR3 is TGTGCCAGCAGCCTCTCTTGGGCAGCAAACACCGGGGAGCTGTTTTTT.

This clone was found a few times. The V and J genes are TRBV6-2 or TRBV6-3 and TRBJ2-7; D possibly corresponds to TRBD2 (5 bases). Germline CDR1 is MNHEY and CDR2 is SVGEGT. The CDR3 length is 15 residues. The V end was cut by 2 bases, the J end by 5 bases, with 16 bases between. The chain's CDR3 is CASSYEWPPGNEQYF. The CDR3 coding sequence is TGTGCCAGCAGTTACGAGTGGCCTCCCGGGAACGAGCAGTACTTC.

The genes are TRBV6-5 and TRBJ2-7; 10 nucleotides line up with TRBD1. With V trimmed by 5 bases and J by 6 bases, 7 bases remained unmatched. The CDR3 is made up of 14 amino acids. Germline lookup yields CDR1 MNHEY and CDR2 SVGAGI. The CDR3 sequence is CASSPRDRGGEQYF. CDR3 in DNA: TGTGCCAGCAGTCCCCGGGACAGGGGAGGCGAGCAGTACTTC.

The gene calls are TRBV19 and TRBJ1-2; D perhaps matches TRBD1 (6 bases). Germline loops: CDR1 LNHDA, CDR2 SQIVND (reference sequence). The CDR3 loop spans 14 amino acids. V was pared by 5 bases and J by 7 bases, with 17 bases between. DNA for the CDR3: TGTGCCAGTAGTTCTAACCCCCAGGGGTCTGGCTACACCTTC. Residues: CASSSNPQGSGYTF.

The V gene is TRBV18, the J gene TRBJ1-4; a possible D gene is TRBD1 (5 bases). The V end was cut by 2 bases, the J end by 3 bases, with 7 bases between. Germline CDR1 reads KGHSH; CDR2 reads LQKENI. The CDR3 has 14 residues. The CDR3 DNA is TGTGCCAGCTCACCATGGGGGGCTAATGAAAAACTGTTTTTT. Its protein is CASSPWGANEKLFF.

The V call is TRBV24-1, the J call TRBJ1-4; 8 positions agree with TRBD1. The V gene end was trimmed by 3 bases and the J gene end by 8 bases; junction bases not matched to a gene: 7. Germline lookup yields CDR1 KGHDR and CDR2 SFDVKD. The CDR3 runs to 15 residues. In DNA form, the CDR3 reads TGTGCCACCAGTGATCCCCAGGGGGCGGGAGAAAAACTGTTTTTT. Protein product: CATSDPQGAGEKLFF.

This clone was seen once. The chain recombines TRBV30 with TRBJ1-6, with 7 bases aligning to TRBD1. The length of the CDR3 is 15 residues. Germline V lookup: CDR1 GTSNPN, CDR2 SVGIG (reference sequence). J lost 10 bases, V lost 1 base, and 10 bases had no gene match. The CDR3 spells CAWSADRPGRSPLHF. The CDR3 DNA is TGTGCCTGGAGTGCGGACAGGCCTGGTCGATCACCCCTCCACTTT.

The chain is built from TRBV29-1 and TRBJ2-1; 7 positions match TRBD1. The CDR3 sequence is 15 residues long. Germline values: CDR1 SQVTM, CDR2 ANQGSEA. Germline trimming cut 2 bases from V and 2 bases from J; bases unmatched to any gene: 6. As DNA, the CDR3 is TGCAGCGTTGAACCACAGGGGTTCCCCTACAATGAGCAGTTCTTC. As protein: CSVEPQGFPYNEQFF.

The chain recombines TRBV18 with TRBJ1-2; no reliable D call. Looked up from germline, CDR1 is KGHSH and CDR2 is LQKENI. Trimming cost V 5 bases and J 7 bases, with 14 bases left between them. The CDR3 length is 13 residues. CDR3 loop: CASSSTPSSGYTF. The CDR3, as DNA: TGTGCCAGCTCAAGTACCCCTAGTTCTGGCTACACCTTC.

The V gene is TRBV24-1, the J gene TRBJ1-2; TRBD1 agrees at 8 bases. CDR3 size: 14 residues. Per the germline V gene, CDR1 is KGHDR and CDR2 is SFDVKD. After removal of 5 bases from V and 1 base from J, the junction contained 2 bases not matched to a gene. CDR3 region: CATSADRGNYGYTF. The CDR3 DNA follows: TGTGCCACCAGTGCTGACAGGGGTAACTATGGCTACACCTTC.

CDR3 nucleotide sequence: TGTGCCACCAGCAGAGATACTGGACAGGGTAGCGAGCAGTACTTC. This sequence encodes CATSRDTGQGSEQYF. The chain uses TRBV15 and TRBJ2-7, with 8 nucleotides matching TRBD1. Trimming at V came to 0 bases and at J to 6 bases, leaving 7 bases not matched to a gene. Germline loops: CDR1 LNHNV, CDR2 YYDKDF (reference sequence). This CDR3 is built from 15 residues.

The rearrangement uses TRBV2 and TRBJ2-7; possibly TRBD1 for D (7 bases). The CDR3 extends over 15 amino acids. CDR1 is SNHLY, CDR2 FYNNEI, per germline. V lost 4 bases and J 5 bases, leaving 18 bases between the germline ends. The chain's CDR3 is CASSAYRQGGNEQYF. CDR3 coding DNA: TGTGCCAGCAGTGCCTACCGGCAGGGGGGCAACGAGCAGTACTTC.

V gene TRBV7-9 combines with J gene TRBJ2-1; possibly TRBD1 for D (5 bases). The CDR3 consists of 14 residues. V was cut by 1 base and J by 4 bases, with 8 bases left in between. Germline assignment: CDR1 SEHNR and CDR2 FQNEAQ (reference sequence). CDR3 sequence: CASSLEGKYNEQFF. The DNA for the CDR3 is TGTGCCAGCAGCTTAGAGGGGAAATACAATGAGCAGTTCTTC.

The chain has TRBV2 and TRBJ2-1; TRBD1 matches at 7 bases. Germline CDR1 reads SNHLY; CDR2 reads FYNNEI. The CDR3 extends over 16 amino acids. J gave up 5 bases and V 7 bases, and 14 bases lay outside the gene matches. Written as DNA, the CDR3 is TGTGCCAGCATCCCAAGACGACAGGGACGCAACAATGAGCAGTTCTTC. Its protein is CASIPRRQGRNNEQFF.

This chain joins TRBV6-6 and TRBJ1-1; D may be TRBD1 (5 bases). This CDR3 contains 15 residues. Germline V gives CDR1 MNHNY, CDR2 SVGAGI (reference sequence). With 6 bases removed from V and 1 base from J, the gap between germline ends came to 15 bases. CDR3 in DNA: TGTGCCAGCAGCAAAGGGGTCAACAGGAACACTGAAGCTTTCTTT. It specifies CASSKGVNRNTEAFF.

This clone appeared once. This rearrangement joins TRBV2 to TRBJ1-2; D is ambiguous. Germline V gives CDR1 SNHLY, CDR2 FYNNEI. V dropped 3 bases and J dropped 7 bases, with 18 bases sitting between them. The CDR3 is made up of 15 amino acids. The CDR3 bases are TGTGCCAGCAGTGAGTCGAGGACTGCTACCCCTGGCTACACCTTC. Encoded protein: CASSESRTATPGYTF.

V and J are TRBV5-1 and TRBJ1-1; the match to TRBD1 covers 7 bases. V was clipped by 4 bases and J by 8 bases; unmatched bases: 2. Germline V gene sequence: CDR1 SGHRS, CDR2 YFSETQ. CDR3 length: 11 amino acids. The DNA of the CDR3 is TGCGCCAGCAGCCAGGGACAGGAAGCTTTCTTT. Its protein product is CASSQGQEAFF.